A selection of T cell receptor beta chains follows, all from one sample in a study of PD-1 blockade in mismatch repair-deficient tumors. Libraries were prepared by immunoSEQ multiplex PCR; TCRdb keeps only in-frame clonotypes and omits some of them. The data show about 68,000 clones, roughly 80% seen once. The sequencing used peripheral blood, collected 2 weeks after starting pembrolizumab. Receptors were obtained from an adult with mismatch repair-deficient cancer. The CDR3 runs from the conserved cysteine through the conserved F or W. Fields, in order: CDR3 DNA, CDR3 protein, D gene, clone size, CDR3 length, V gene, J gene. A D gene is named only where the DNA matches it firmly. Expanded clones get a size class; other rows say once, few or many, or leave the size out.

CDR3 DNA: TGCGCCAGCAGCCAAGACCAGGCTCCCCTCAGTGGCTACACCTTC; CDR3 protein: CASSQDQAPLSGYTF; D gene: .; clone size: .; CDR3 length: 15; V gene: TRBV4-3; J gene: TRBJ1-2
CDR3 DNA: TGCGCCAGCAGCCCCTACCGCGGGACAAAGGAGAGTGGCTACACCTTC; CDR3 protein: CASSPYRGTKESGYTF; D gene: .; clone size: .; CDR3 length: 16; V gene: TRBV5-1; J gene: TRBJ1-2
CDR3 DNA: TGCGCCAGCAGCTGGGGGTTTAGCGGGAGGATCCACGAGCAGTACTTC; CDR3 protein: CASSWGFSGRIHEQYF; D gene: TRBD2; clone size: .; CDR3 length: 16; V gene: TRBV5-1; J gene: TRBJ2-7
CDR3 DNA: TGCAGCGTAGTTGACAGAAGCAATCAGCCCCAGCATTTT; CDR3 protein: CSVVDRSNQPQHF; D gene: .; clone size: .; CDR3 length: 13; V gene: TRBV29-1; J gene: TRBJ1-5
CDR3 DNA: .; CDR3 protein: CASSPLGVGLGTLYF; D gene: .; clone size: few; CDR3 length: 15; V gene: TRBV27; J gene: TRBJ2-7
CDR3 DNA: TGCGTCAGCGCGAACACCGGGGAGCTGTTTTTT; CDR3 protein: CVSANTGELFF; D gene: .; clone size: few; CDR3 length: 11; V gene: TRBV28; J gene: TRBJ2-2
CDR3 DNA: TGCGCCAGCAGCTTCTCGGGACTCCCCACAGATACGCAGTATTTT; CDR3 protein: CASSFSGLPTDTQYF; D gene: .; clone size: .; CDR3 length: 15; V gene: TRBV5-1; J gene: TRBJ2-3
CDR3 DNA: TGTGCCAGCAGCTTAGCATATGGTAGCGGAGATACGCAGTATTTT; CDR3 protein: CASSLAYGSGDTQYF; D gene: .; clone size: .; CDR3 length: 15; V gene: TRBV7-2; J gene: TRBJ2-3
CDR3 DNA: TGTGCCAGCATCATGGACAGACCTAGCACAGATACGCAGTATTTT; CDR3 protein: CASIMDRPSTDTQYF; D gene: .; clone size: .; CDR3 length: 15; V gene: TRBV6-4; J gene: TRBJ2-3
CDR3 DNA: TGTGCCAGCTCATCAACGGGAGGGGCCGAGGGGCGTGAGCAGTTCTTC; CDR3 protein: CASSSTGGAEGREQFF; D gene: TRBD2; clone size: .; CDR3 length: 16; V gene: TRBV18; J gene: TRBJ2-1
CDR3 DNA: TGTGCTAGCAGTGCAAATATCGGTCCTGGCACAGATACGCAGTATTTT; CDR3 protein: CASSANIGPGTDTQYF; D gene: .; clone size: .; CDR3 length: 16; V gene: TRBV7-7; J gene: TRBJ2-3
CDR3 DNA: TGCGCCAGCAGCCAAGATTTAGCGGGAGTGGATACGCAGTATTTT; CDR3 protein: CASSQDLAGVDTQYF; D gene: TRBD2; clone size: few; CDR3 length: 15; V gene: TRBV4-1; J gene: TRBJ2-3
CDR3 DNA: TGTGCCAGCAGCCCTGGACCCGAAGCTTTCTTT; CDR3 protein: CASSPGPEAFF; D gene: .; clone size: few; CDR3 length: 11; V gene: TRBV11-2; J gene: TRBJ1-1
CDR3 DNA: TGTGCCAGCAGCTTAGATACTGGGGGAATATACGAGCAGTACTTC; CDR3 protein: CASSLDTGGIYEQYF; D gene: .; clone size: .; CDR3 length: 15; V gene: TRBV7-8; J gene: TRBJ2-7
CDR3 DNA: TGTGCCAGCAGCTTAGCCCTAGCGGGAGGGGGAACCTACAATGAGCAGTTCTTC; CDR3 protein: CASSLALAGGGTYNEQFF; D gene: TRBD2; clone size: .; CDR3 length: 18; V gene: TRBV7-8; J gene: TRBJ2-1
CDR3 DNA: TGTGCCTGGAGTGGCGGGAGGAACACCGGGGAGCTGTTTTTT; CDR3 protein: CAWSGGRNTGELFF; D gene: TRBD2; clone size: .; CDR3 length: 14; V gene: TRBV30; J gene: TRBJ2-2
CDR3 DNA: TGTGCCAGCAGTTCTACCCGACAGGGGGGCGGTGAAAAACTGTTTTTT; CDR3 protein: CASSSTRQGGGEKLFF; D gene: TRBD1; clone size: .; CDR3 length: 16; V gene: TRBV27; J gene: TRBJ1-4
CDR3 DNA: TGCGCCAGCAGCCAAGGTACGGAACCGAACACTGAAGCTTTCTTT; CDR3 protein: CASSQGTEPNTEAFF; D gene: .; clone size: .; CDR3 length: 15; V gene: TRBV4-1; J gene: TRBJ1-1
CDR3 DNA: TGCAGCGACCACAGGGGGCGAGGGGAGACCCAGTACTTC; CDR3 protein: CSDHRGRGETQYF; D gene: TRBD1; clone size: .; CDR3 length: 13; V gene: TRBV29-1; J gene: TRBJ2-5
CDR3 DNA: TGTGCCAGCAGCTTGGACCGGGAGACCGTCGAGACCCAGTACTTC; CDR3 protein: CASSLDRETVETQYF; D gene: .; clone size: .; CDR3 length: 15; V gene: TRBV5-4; J gene: TRBJ2-5
CDR3 DNA: TGTGCCAGCAGTGACCCCGCGGAACAGGGTGCTGGCTACACCTTC; CDR3 protein: CASSDPAEQGAGYTF; D gene: .; clone size: .; CDR3 length: 15; V gene: TRBV6-1; J gene: TRBJ1-2
CDR3 DNA: TGTGCCAGCAGCACCCGGACAGGTAGCTCTGGAAACACCATATATTTT; CDR3 protein: CASSTRTGSSGNTIYF; D gene: TRBD1; clone size: .; CDR3 length: 16; V gene: TRBV9; J gene: TRBJ1-3
CDR3 DNA: TGCGCCAGCAGCTTGGTAGGGGCGGAGGAGAACACTGAAGCTTTCTTT; CDR3 protein: CASSLVGAEENTEAFF; D gene: .; clone size: .; CDR3 length: 16; V gene: TRBV5-1; J gene: TRBJ1-1
CDR3 DNA: TGTGCCAGCACTTTTGGGACAGGGGGCACAGATACGCAGTATTTT; CDR3 protein: CASTFGTGGTDTQYF; D gene: TRBD1; clone size: .; CDR3 length: 15; V gene: TRBV9; J gene: TRBJ2-3
CDR3 DNA: TGTGCCAGCAGCCAACTTTGGACAGGGACTCACGAGCAGTACTTC; CDR3 protein: CASSQLWTGTHEQYF; D gene: TRBD1; clone size: .; CDR3 length: 15; V gene: TRBV4-2; J gene: TRBJ2-7
CDR3 DNA: TGTGCCAGCAGTTACTCGGGGACACTTCCCTACGAGCAGTACTTC; CDR3 protein: CASSYSGTLPYEQYF; D gene: .; clone size: few; CDR3 length: 15; V gene: TRBV6-5; J gene: TRBJ2-7
CDR3 DNA: TGTGCCAGCAGTAGGGATGACATTGGCAATCAGCCCCAGCATTTT; CDR3 protein: CASSRDDIGNQPQHF; D gene: .; clone size: .; CDR3 length: 15; V gene: TRBV28; J gene: TRBJ1-5
CDR3 DNA: TGCGCCAGCAGCCTCCGACAGGGGGGCACTGAAGCTTTCTTT; CDR3 protein: CASSLRQGGTEAFF; D gene: TRBD1; clone size: .; CDR3 length: 14; V gene: TRBV5-1; J gene: TRBJ1-1
CDR3 DNA: TGCAGCGTCCTCGGGGGGCGCGGCACTGAAGCTTTCTTT; CDR3 protein: CSVLGGRGTEAFF; D gene: .; clone size: .; CDR3 length: 13; V gene: TRBV29-1; J gene: TRBJ1-1
CDR3 DNA: TGTGCCAGCAGTTTATTCGCTAGCGGGAGACAATTAAGTAACAATGAGCAGTTCTTC; CDR3 protein: CASSLFASGRQLSNNEQFF; D gene: TRBD2; clone size: .; CDR3 length: 19; V gene: TRBV27; J gene: TRBJ2-1
CDR3 DNA: TGCGCCAGCAGCTTGGCCCAGGGGATGAACACTGAAGCTTTCTTT; CDR3 protein: CASSLAQGMNTEAFF; D gene: .; clone size: .; CDR3 length: 15; V gene: TRBV5-1; J gene: TRBJ1-1
CDR3 DNA: TGTGCCAGCAGTGAGGCTATTCAGGTCCATGAGCAGTTCTTC; CDR3 protein: CASSEAIQVHEQFF; D gene: .; clone size: .; CDR3 length: 14; V gene: TRBV6-1; J gene: TRBJ2-1